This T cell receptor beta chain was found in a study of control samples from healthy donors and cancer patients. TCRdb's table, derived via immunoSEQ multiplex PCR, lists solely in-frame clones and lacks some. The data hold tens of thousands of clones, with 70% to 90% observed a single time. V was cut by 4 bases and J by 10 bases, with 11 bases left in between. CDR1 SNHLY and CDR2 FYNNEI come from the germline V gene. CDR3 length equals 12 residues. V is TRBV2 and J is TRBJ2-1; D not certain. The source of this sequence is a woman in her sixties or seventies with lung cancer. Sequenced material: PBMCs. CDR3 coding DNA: TGTGCCAGCAGTGTCACGCAGATAGAGCAGTTCTTC. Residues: CASSVTQIEQFF.